A single sample gave rise to the 12 T cell receptor beta chains below, sequenced in a study of cytotoxic CD8 clonotypes in ibrutinib-treated CLL. Assay used: immunoSEQ multiplex PCR; TCRdb lists only in-frame clones, some missing. The data contain fewer than 75,000 clones, over 60% of them singletons. The sample consisted of PBMCs, taken after 12 months of ibrutinib treatment. Receptors originate from a human donor with chronic lymphocytic leukemia.

The chain recombines TRBV5-1 with TRBJ2-7; D unclear. With 0 bases removed from V and 3 bases from J, the gap between germline ends came to 7 bases. CDR3 length: 13 amino acids. CDR1 is SGHRS, CDR2 YFSETQ, per germline. CDR3 loop: CASSLEAFYEQYF. CDR3 coding DNA: TGCGCCAGCAGCTTGGAGGCCTTCTACGAGCAGTACTTC.

The chain uses TRBV28 and TRBJ2-1, with D unresolved. Germline V CDR1 and CDR2: MDHEN, SYDVKM. The V end lost 8 bases, the J end lost 0 bases, and 8 bases lay between the germline ends. CDR3 length equals 13 residues. CDR3 DNA: TGTGCCAGCGACCAGAGCTCCTACAATGAGCAGTTCTTC. Translation gives CASDQSSYNEQFF.

The CDR3 spells CASNRVYEQYF. The CDR3 bases are TGTGCCAGCAATCGGGTTTACGAGCAGTACTTC. The J gene is TRBJ2-7, the V gene TRBV6-1; no clear D gene. V was pared by 7 bases and J by 4 bases, with 8 bases between. The CDR3 runs to 11 residues. Germline V gene sequence: CDR1 MNHNS, CDR2 SASEGT.

V and J are TRBV5-4 and TRBJ2-3; 9 nucleotides agree with TRBD1. CDR1 SGHNT and CDR2 YYREEE come from the germline V gene (reference sequence). V lost 0 bases, J lost 3 bases, and 5 bases stayed unmatched. The CDR3 covers 16 residues. This chain's CDR3 is CASSLDRGLETDTQYF. The CDR3, as DNA: TGTGCCAGCAGCTTGGACAGGGGGCTTGAGACAGATACGCAGTATTTT.

This chain uses TRBV5-1 with TRBJ2-1, with D perhaps matching TRBD1 or TRBD2 (5 bases each). CDR3 size: 18 residues. Germline-derived CDR1 and CDR2 are SGHRS and YFSETQ. The ends were cut back, 0 bases at V and 0 bases at J, with 16 bases in the middle. The CDR3 spells CASSLGVMGDGSYNEQFF. The CDR3 DNA is TGCGCCAGCAGCTTGGGGGTGATGGGGGACGGCTCCTACAATGAGCAGTTCTTC.

This chain connects TRBV6-1 to TRBJ2-2, with D perhaps matching TRBD2 (5 bases). The V gene lost 3 bases and the J gene lost 3 bases, with 11 bases spanning the gap. Germline CDR1 MNHNS, CDR2 SASEGT. CDR3 length: 15 residues. CDR3 loop: CASSDRTDYTGELFF. DNA for the CDR3: TGTGCCAGCAGTGACCGGACTGACTACACCGGGGAGCTGTTTTTT.

The V call is TRBV7-9, the J call TRBJ2-2; possible D gene TRBD2, 5 bases. V was trimmed by 8 bases and J by 4 bases, leaving 20 bases between them. The CDR3 is 16 residues long. The germline V gene has CDR1 SEHNR and CDR2 FQNEAQ (reference sequence). The CDR3 coding sequence is TGTGCCAGCCGGAAGCGCGGAGGCGCCGGCACCGGGGAGCTGTTTTTT. It encodes CASRKRGGAGTGELFF.

The rearrangement joins TRBV6-6 to TRBJ2-7; TRBD1 aligns across 7 bases. Germline-derived CDR1 and CDR2 are MNHNY and SVGAGI (reference sequence). The trim removed 2 bases at V and 3 bases at J, leaving 4 bases unmatched. CDR3 size: 14 residues. CDR3 DNA sequence: TGTGCCAGCAGTTACCCGGGACAGTACTACGAGCAGTACTTC. The encoded protein is CASSYPGQYYEQYF.

The chain is built from TRBV18 and TRBJ1-4; maybe TRBD1 (5 bases). Germline values: CDR1 KGHSH, CDR2 LQKENI. V was cut by 6 bases and J by 8 bases, with 13 bases left in between. The CDR3 is 13 amino acids. The CDR3 reads CASSSREREKLFF. DNA for the CDR3: TGTGCCAGCTCGTCCAGGGAACGAGAAAAACTGTTTTTT.

This clone was counted once. Other DNA sequences in this sample translate to the same CDR3. CDR3 region: CAWSVQGSYEQYF. Written as DNA, the CDR3 is TGTGCCTGGAGTGTACAAGGGTCTTACGAGCAGTACTTC. The V and J genes are TRBV30 and TRBJ2-7; D unclear. Trimming cost V 0 bases and J 4 bases, with 10 bases left between them. The germline gives CDR1 GTSNPN, CDR2 SVGIG (reference sequence). This CDR3 region has 13 residues.

This clone has a handful of counts. The chain combines TRBV11-2 with TRBJ1-2, with 8 bases aligning to TRBD1. CDR1 is SGHAT and CDR2 is FQNNGV in the germline V gene. This CDR3 comprises 15 residues. Trimming cost V 3 bases and J 3 bases; bases outside gene matches: 6. This CDR3 reads CASSFSQGAYYGYTF. In DNA, the CDR3 is TGTGCCAGCAGCTTCAGCCAGGGGGCCTACTATGGCTACACCTTC. The entire variable domain, with the rest obtained from reference TRBV11-2 and TRBJ1-2, is as follows: EAGVAQSPRYKIIEKRQSVAFWCNPISGHATLYWYQQILGQGPKLLIQFQNNGVVDDSQLPKDRFSAERLKGVDSTLKIQPAKLEDSAVYLCASSFSQGAYYGYTFGSGTRLTVV.

V gene TRBV6-1 combines with J gene TRBJ2-1; TRBD1 aligns across 8 bases. Unmatched junction bases numbered 1, after V lost 4 bases and J lost 8 bases. The CDR3 has 12 residues. CDR1 and CDR2 from the germline V gene are MNHNS and SASEGT. The CDR3 sequence: CASSGQGHEQFF. In nucleotides, the CDR3 is TGTGCCAGCAGTGGACAGGGGCATGAGCAGTTCTTC.